One sample yielded the 16 T cell receptor beta chains listed below, sequenced in a study of T cell responses to AZD1222 COVID-19 vaccine. The data were produced by immunoSEQ multiplex PCR, yet TCRdb's version contains in-frame clones alone and is incomplete. This sample has 150,000 to 200,000 clones, with 80% to 95% found just once. Here the sequenced sample was peripheral blood, taken 28 days after the second dose of the MenACWY control vaccine. The receptors stem from an adult who received the MenACWY meningococcal vaccine as a control.

This clone was seen more than once but under ten times. This chain uses TRBV2 with TRBJ1-2; D is undetermined. CDR3 length: 14 amino acids. Germline values: CDR1 SNHLY, CDR2 FYNNEI. The germline V and J ends were trimmed by 7 bases and 3 bases, with 15 bases remaining between them. The DNA of the CDR3 is TGTGCCAGCACCCCGACGGGCGGGGACTATGGCTACACCTTC. Translated: CASTPTGGDYGYTF.

DNA of the CDR3: TGTGCCAGCGGAGGGGACACCATATATTTT. This sequence encodes CASGGDTIYF. The V call is TRBV6-6, the J call TRBJ1-3; maybe TRBD1 (5 bases). In germline, CDR1 is MNHNY, CDR2 SVGAGI (reference sequence). Deletions cut 8 bases from V and 8 bases from J, with 7 bases between. CDR3 length: 10 residues.

The chain uses TRBV2 and TRBJ1-5; D call uncertain. V lost 2 bases and J lost 9, with 14 bases in between. The CDR3 is 14 residues long. Germline V CDR1 and CDR2: SNHLY, FYNNEI. The CDR3 spells CASSEQQSILPQHF. CDR3 DNA sequence: TGTGCCAGCAGTGAACAACAGTCAATCTTGCCCCAGCATTTT. The full variable domain, with the rest looked up from reference TRBV2 and TRBJ1-5, is EPEVTQTPSHQVTQMGQEVILRCVPISNHLYFYWYRQILGQKVEFLVSFYNNEISEKSEIFDDQFSVERPDGSNFTLKIRSTKLEDSAMYFCASSEQQSILPQHFGDGTRLSIL.

The V and J genes are TRBV6-5 and TRBJ1-1, with D maybe TRBD1 (6 bases). The CDR3 loop spans 15 amino acids. Germline V gene data show CDR1 as MNHEY and CDR2 as SVGAGI. Trimming took 3 bases from V and 4 from J, leaving 15 bases between them. The CDR3 DNA is TGTGCCAGCAGTTATTCCGGGACACTTCCCACTGAAGCTTTCTTT. It yields the protein CASSYSGTLPTEAFF.

The chain recombines TRBV4-3 with TRBJ1-5; D is perhaps TRBD1 (6 bases). CDR3 size: 15 residues. Germline CDR1 reads LGHNA; CDR2 reads YSLEER. V gave up 0 bases and J gave up 6 bases, with 12 bases separating them. CDR3 bases: TGCGCCAGCAGCCAAGACCCCAGGGGCGGTCAGCCCCAGCATTTT. Translating it yields CASSQDPRGGQPQHF.

This clone has just a few counts. At one boundary the junction diverges from the germline segment, which might be a read error. The genes are TRBV6-1 and TRBJ1-1; no clear D. CDR3 length: 14 residues. Germline V gene data show CDR1 as MNHNS and CDR2 as SASEGT. The chain's CDR3 is CASRDRNRATEAFF. The CDR3 coding sequence is TGTGCCAGCCGTGATCGTAACCGGGCCACTGAAGCTTTCTTT.

This chain joins TRBV6-2 or TRBV6-3 and TRBJ2-5; 11 bases line up with TRBD2. Trimming cost V 2 bases and J 4 bases; bases outside gene matches: 6. The CDR3 length is 16 residues. Germline V lookup: CDR1 MNHEY, CDR2 SVGEGT. The CDR3 sequence is CASSYGGGTSGETQYF. The CDR3 DNA sequence: TGTGCCAGCAGTTACGGGGGGGGGACTAGCGGAGAGACCCAGTACTTC.

The J gene is TRBJ1-1, the V gene TRBV27, with D perhaps TRBD1 (6 bases). The CDR3 spans 14 residues. Germline CDR1 is MNHEY and CDR2 is SMNVEV (reference sequence). The V and J ends lost 3 bases and 2 bases respectively, with 10 bases between them. CDR3: CASSFAGANTEAFF. In DNA, the CDR3 is TGTGCCAGCAGTTTTGCAGGGGCCAACACTGAAGCTTTCTTT.

The chain uses TRBV12-3 or TRBV12-4 and TRBJ1-1; the D gene is possibly TRBD1 (6 bases). V was pared by 7 bases and J by 5 bases, with 14 bases between. The CDR3 is 13 residues long. The chain's CDR3 is CASIWRGATEAFF. CDR3 DNA sequence: TGTGCCAGCATTTGGCGGGGGGCTACTGAAGCTTTCTTT.

The V call is TRBV6-5, the J call TRBJ1-1; no clear D. V dropped 0 bases and J dropped 8 bases, with 13 bases sitting between them. CDR1 is MNHEY and CDR2 is SVGAGI in the germline V gene. The CDR3 consists of 14 residues. CDR3 protein: CASSYSKKRQEAFF. CDR3 nucleotide sequence: TGTGCCAGCAGTTACTCGAAAAAAAGGCAGGAAGCTTTCTTT.

The CDR3 bases are TGTGCCAGCAGCTTTTCCCGCACGGCAGGACCTTACGAGCAGTACTTC. Residues: CASSFSRTAGPYEQYF. The rearrangement uses TRBV9 and TRBJ2-7; D is unclear. The CDR3 consists of 16 residues. Germline V lookup: CDR1 SGDLS, CDR2 YYNGEE. V gave up 4 bases and J gave up 4 bases, with 21 bases separating them.

V gene TRBV7-2 combines with J gene TRBJ1-1; a possible D gene is TRBD1 (6 bases). CDR1 and CDR2 from the germline V gene are SGHTA and FQGNSA. The CDR3 loop spans 14 amino acids. With 5 bases removed from V and 1 base from J, the gap between germline ends came to 11 bases. This CDR3 is CASSPMTGNTEAFF. The CDR3 DNA is TGTGCCAGCAGCCCGATGACAGGGAACACTGAAGCTTTCTTT.

A note on this clone: Other DNA variants within this sample encode the same CDR3. V usage is TRBV7-2 and J usage is TRBJ2-7; D gene ambiguous. Germline CDR1 reads SGHTA; CDR2 reads FQGNSA. There are 11 residues in the CDR3. V lost 5 bases and J 2 bases, leaving 4 bases between the germline ends. The CDR3 coding sequence is TGTGCCAGCAGCCGAACCTACGAGCAGTACTTC. The encoded protein is CASSRTYEQYF.

This clone was seen only a few times. J is TRBJ1-4 and V is TRBV20-1; tentatively, D is TRBD1 (5 bases). The CDR3 consists of 15 residues. V shed 3 bases and J shed 3 bases, with 14 bases lying between them. Germline V CDR1 and CDR2: DFQATT, SNEGSKA (reference sequence). The CDR3 is CSASRGGSANEKLFF. CDR3 DNA sequence: TGCAGTGCTAGTAGGGGCGGGTCGGCTAATGAAAAACTGTTTTTT.

The chain recombines TRBV6-5 with TRBJ1-5, with D tentatively TRBD1 (6 bases). CDR1 MNHEY and CDR2 SVGAGI come from the germline V gene. This CDR3 is 15 amino acids long. V lost 0 bases to trimming and J lost 7 bases, with 13 bases between them. CDR3 in amino acids: CASSYSYRAGQPQHF. For the CDR3, the DNA is TGTGCCAGCAGTTACTCGTACAGGGCGGGACAGCCCCAGCATTTT.

The chain combines TRBV16 with TRBJ1-1; 9 positions agree with TRBD1. The CDR3 extends over 15 amino acids. J was trimmed by 4 bases and V by 4 bases; bases with no gene match: 7. In germline, CDR1 is KGHSY, CDR2 FQNENV. The CDR3 nucleotides are TGTGCCAGCAGCCTCTCACAGGGGGCGGGCACTGAAGCTTTCTTT. Its translation is CASSLSQGAGTEAFF.